The 6 T cell receptor beta chains in this list originate from one sample, sequenced in a study of cytomegalovirus exposure and HLA in healthy donors (dated by TCRdb to 2016 to 2017). Receptors were amplified or captured by the immunoSEQ multiplex PCR assay. The multiplex PCR relied on a mix of 60 forward primers for TCR Vbeta segments and 13 reverse primers for TCR Jbeta segments. Not all clones reach the TCRdb copy of this immuneACCESS table, which keeps in-frame sequences only. Checked studies attribute under half of the gap to unresolved V genes and leave the rest unexplained. The sample table shows about 130,000 clones, and about 66% are seen once. The ten largest clones add up to more than 1.5% of the sample. What was sequenced was PBMCs. The receptors come from a human donor in good health.

The table lists this clone with a count of one. The chain couples TRBV29-1 to TRBJ2-6, with 7 bases that match TRBD1. This CDR3 has 17 amino acids. The germline V gene encodes CDR1 SQVTM and CDR2 ANQGSEA. Trimming cost V 6 bases and J 2 bases; bases outside gene matches: 13. Written as DNA, the CDR3 is TGCAGCGTCGGTATTACGACAGGGTTCACTGGGGCCAACGTCCTGACTTTC. Amino acids: CSVGITTGFTGANVLTF.

This clone was detected only once. The gene calls are TRBV6-5 and TRBJ2-5, with 8 nucleotides matching TRBD1. The J segment lost 5 bases and the V segment lost 8 bases, leaving 7 bases of the junction unmatched. This CDR3 spans 13 amino acids. Germline V lookup: CDR1 MNHEY, CDR2 SVGAGI. The CDR3 loop is CASLRRTGETQYF. CDR3 DNA sequence: TGTGCCAGCCTTCGACGGACAGGGGAGACCCAGTACTTC.

DNA of the CDR3: TGTGCCAGCAGCCAGACAATAAGGACAGGGGGTTCGCAAGGCTACACCTTC. Amino acids: CASSQTIRTGGSQGYTF. This chain links TRBV14 with TRBJ1-2, with TRBD1 identical over 10 bases. Per the germline V gene, CDR1 is SGHDN and CDR2 is FVKESK. This CDR3 spans 17 amino acids. With V trimmed by 3 bases and J by 8 bases, 15 bases remained unmatched.

The gene calls are TRBV14 and TRBJ2-3, with 7 nucleotides matching TRBD1. Trimming at V came to 5 bases and at J to 5 bases, leaving 4 bases not matched to a gene. This CDR3 contains 13 residues. Germline V gene lookup returns CDR1 SGHDN and CDR2 FVKESK. Here the CDR3 DNA reads TGTGCCAGCAGCGGACAGGCGATAGATACGCAGTATTTT. This codes for CASSGQAIDTQYF.

The rearrangement links TRBV11-3 to TRBJ2-6, with TRBD2 as a possible D gene (7 bases). CDR1 SGHNT and CDR2 YENEEA come from the germline V gene. The CDR3 has 20 residues. V was clipped by 1 base and J by 2 bases, with 21 bases between them. CDR3 region: CASSLGGGGFESTGANVLTF. DNA for the CDR3: TGTGCCAGCAGCTTAGGGGGGGGCGGATTTGAATCAACTGGGGCCAACGTCCTGACTTTC.

V gene TRBV20-1 combines with J gene TRBJ1-2; D possibly corresponds to TRBD1 (5 bases). V was shortened by 4 bases and J by 7 bases, with 7 bases between the two germline ends. CDR1 is DFQATT, CDR2 SNEGSKA, per germline (reference sequence). The CDR3 has 10 residues. The CDR3 loop is CSATGVGYTF. DNA of the CDR3: TGCAGTGCTACGGGGGTTGGCTACACCTTC.